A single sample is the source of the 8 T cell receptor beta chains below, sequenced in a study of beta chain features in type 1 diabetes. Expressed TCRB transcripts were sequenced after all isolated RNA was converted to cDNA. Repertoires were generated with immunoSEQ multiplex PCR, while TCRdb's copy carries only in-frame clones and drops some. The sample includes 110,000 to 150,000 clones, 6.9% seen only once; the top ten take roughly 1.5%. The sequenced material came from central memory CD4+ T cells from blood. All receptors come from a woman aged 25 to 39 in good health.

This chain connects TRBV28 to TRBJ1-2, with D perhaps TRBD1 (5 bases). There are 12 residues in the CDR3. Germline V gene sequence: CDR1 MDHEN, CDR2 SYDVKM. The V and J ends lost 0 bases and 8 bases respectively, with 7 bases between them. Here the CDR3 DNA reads TGTGCCAGCAGTTTATGGGACACCGGCTACACCTTC. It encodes CASSLWDTGYTF.

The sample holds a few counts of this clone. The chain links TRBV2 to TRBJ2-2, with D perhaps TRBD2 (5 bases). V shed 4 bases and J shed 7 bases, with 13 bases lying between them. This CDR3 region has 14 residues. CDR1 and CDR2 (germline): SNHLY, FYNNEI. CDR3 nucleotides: TGTGCCAGCAGTGTTTGGGAGTCGAACGGGGAGCTGTTTTTT. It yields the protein CASSVWESNGELFF.

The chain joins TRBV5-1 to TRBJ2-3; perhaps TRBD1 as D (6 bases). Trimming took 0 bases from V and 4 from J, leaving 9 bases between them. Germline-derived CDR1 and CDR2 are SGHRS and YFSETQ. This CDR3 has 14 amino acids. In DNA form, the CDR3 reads TGCGCCAGCAGCTTGGCCTCAGGGGCAGATACGCAGTATTTT. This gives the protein CASSLASGADTQYF.

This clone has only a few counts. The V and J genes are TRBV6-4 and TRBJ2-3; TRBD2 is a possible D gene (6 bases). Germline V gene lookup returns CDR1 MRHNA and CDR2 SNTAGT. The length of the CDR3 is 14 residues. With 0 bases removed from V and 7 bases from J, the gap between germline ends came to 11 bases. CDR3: CASSDSSSVNTQYF. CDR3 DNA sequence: TGTGCCAGCAGTGACTCATCTAGCGTAAATACGCAGTATTTT.

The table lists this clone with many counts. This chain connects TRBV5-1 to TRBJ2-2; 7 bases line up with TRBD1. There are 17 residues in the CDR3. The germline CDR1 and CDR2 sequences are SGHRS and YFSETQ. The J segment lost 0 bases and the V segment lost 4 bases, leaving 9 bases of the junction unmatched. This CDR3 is CASSRTTGVTNTGELFF. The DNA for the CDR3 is TGCGCCAGCAGCCGCACTACAGGGGTCACGAACACCGGGGAGCTGTTTTTT. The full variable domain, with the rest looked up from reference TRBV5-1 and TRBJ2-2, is KAGVTQTPRYLIKTRGQQVTLSCSPISGHRSVSWYQQTPGQGLQFLFEYFSETQRNKGNFPGRFSGRQFSNSRSEMNVSTLELGDSALYLCASSRTTGVTNTGELFFGEGSRLTVL.

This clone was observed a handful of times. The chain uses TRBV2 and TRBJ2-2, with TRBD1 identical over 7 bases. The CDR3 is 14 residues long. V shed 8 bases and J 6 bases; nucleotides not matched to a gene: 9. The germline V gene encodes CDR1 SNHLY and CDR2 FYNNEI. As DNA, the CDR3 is TGTGCCAGCGAAGGGGGCGTTTCCCCCGGGGAGCTGTTTTTT. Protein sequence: CASEGGVSPGELFF.

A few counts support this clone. CDR3 residues: CASSQGADSEAFF. The CDR3 DNA sequence: TGTGCCAGCAGCCAGGGGGCGGACTCTGAAGCTTTCTTT. The chain links TRBV4-2 to TRBJ1-1; maybe TRBD1 (6 bases). This CDR3 contains 13 residues. CDR1 LGHNA and CDR2 YNFKEQ come from the germline V gene. Trimming took off 3 bases at V and 6 bases at J, with 11 bases between the two ends.

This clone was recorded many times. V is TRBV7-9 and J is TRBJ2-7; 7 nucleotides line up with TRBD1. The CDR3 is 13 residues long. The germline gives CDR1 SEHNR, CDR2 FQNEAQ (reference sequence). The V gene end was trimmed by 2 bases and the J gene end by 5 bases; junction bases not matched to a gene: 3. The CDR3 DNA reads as TGTGCCAGCAGCTTACGGGACAGCCACGAGCAGTACTTC. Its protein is CASSLRDSHEQYF.